The 15 T cell receptor beta chains reported below all come from one sample, sequenced in a study of monozygotic twins with inflammatory bowel disease. TCRdb re-called the 5' RACE reads; every CDR3 protein appears as one record, without DNA. The table for this sample gives approximately 420,000 distinct CDR3 sequences. Sequencing was done on a sample of blood. The source is a human donor with ulcerative colitis or Crohn's disease, or a healthy co-twin of an affected twin (not recorded which).

V gene TRBV28 combines with J gene TRBJ1-3; lacking DNA, the TRBD1 call made by TCRdb goes unchecked. The CDR3 sequence is 17 residues long. Germline-derived CDR1 and CDR2 are MDHEN and SYDVKM. This chain's CDR3 is CASSLIQGSLSGNTIYF.

V gene TRBV6-5 combines with J gene TRBJ2-7; without DNA, the TCRdb call of TRBD1 cannot be checked. CDR1 is MNHEY, CDR2 SVGAGI, per germline. The CDR3 spans 13 residues. CDR3 protein: CASSYSKAQELYF.

V usage is TRBV29-1 and J usage is TRBJ2-2. This CDR3 has 13 amino acids. Germline CDR1 is SQVTM and CDR2 is ANQGSEA. The CDR3 region is CSVGGVDTGELFF.

V usage is TRBV5-1 and J usage is TRBJ2-1; TCRdb designates TRBD2, a call that cannot be tested without DNA. Germline CDR1 reads SGHRS; CDR2 reads YFSETQ. This CDR3 region has 15 residues. CDR3: CASESSGGGYNEQFF.

This sequence joins TRBV7-6 and TRBJ2-1; TCRdb picks TRBD1, but there is no DNA to check that call. The CDR3 runs 16 residues. Germline CDR1 reads SGHVS; CDR2 reads FNYEAQ. The CDR3 loop reads CASSSGGGLPFGEQFF.

This chain uses TRBV2 with TRBJ2-7; TCRdb selects TRBD2, and the lack of DNA leaves this call unchecked. The CDR3 totals 14 residues. Germline V gives CDR1 SNHLY, CDR2 FYNNEI. The CDR3 protein is CASSGSGSISEQYF.

V usage is TRBV7-9 and J usage is TRBJ1-2; TCRdb's D call of TRBD1 is untestable without DNA. The CDR3 runs 16 residues. CDR1 and CDR2 from the germline V gene are SEHNR and FQNEAQ (reference sequence). The CDR3 region is CASSLTDREVLHGYTF.

The V call is TRBV20-1, the J call TRBJ2-3; checking the TCRdb D call of TRBD2 is not possible without DNA. Germline V gene sequence: CDR1 DFQATT, CDR2 SNEGSKA (reference sequence). The CDR3 sequence is 16 residues long. CDR3 sequence reads: CSATSLLAGGTDTQYF.

The chain recombines TRBV28 with TRBJ1-1. This CDR3 has 14 amino acids. The germline gives CDR1 MDHEN, CDR2 SYDVKM. The CDR3 loop is CASTRGGLNTEAFF.

CDR3: CASSADRGPGGGGETQYF. The chain uses TRBV11-1 and TRBJ2-5; the D gene TCRdb calls, TRBD1, cannot be checked with no DNA. Germline loops: CDR1 SGHAT, CDR2 FQDESV (reference sequence). The CDR3 has 18 amino acids.

J is TRBJ2-7 and V is TRBV20-1; TCRdb calls TRBD1, which cannot be checked without DNA. The V gene's germline CDR1 is DFQATT and CDR2 SNEGSKA (reference sequence). The CDR3 is 16 residues long. The CDR3 sequence: CSARPSLDKTRDEQYF.

This chain uses TRBV19 with TRBJ2-5; TCRdb selects TRBD1, and the lack of DNA leaves this call unchecked. Germline values: CDR1 LNHDA, CDR2 SQIVND (reference sequence). The CDR3 spans 13 residues. CDR3 in amino acids: CASGTRLQETQYF.

This chain links TRBV29-1 with TRBJ1-1. The germline V gene has CDR1 SQVTM and CDR2 ANQGSEA. The CDR3 covers 13 residues. CDR3 protein: CSVGTTWSTEASF.

The gene calls are TRBV29-1 and TRBJ2-1. The germline CDR1 and CDR2 sequences are SQVTM and ANQGSEA. The CDR3 length is 15 residues. CDR3: CSVEDFTMARHEQFF.

The chain couples TRBV10-2 to TRBJ2-7. Germline values: CDR1 WSHSY, CDR2 SAAADI. The CDR3 contains 12 residues. CDR3 region: CASGDIAYEQYF.